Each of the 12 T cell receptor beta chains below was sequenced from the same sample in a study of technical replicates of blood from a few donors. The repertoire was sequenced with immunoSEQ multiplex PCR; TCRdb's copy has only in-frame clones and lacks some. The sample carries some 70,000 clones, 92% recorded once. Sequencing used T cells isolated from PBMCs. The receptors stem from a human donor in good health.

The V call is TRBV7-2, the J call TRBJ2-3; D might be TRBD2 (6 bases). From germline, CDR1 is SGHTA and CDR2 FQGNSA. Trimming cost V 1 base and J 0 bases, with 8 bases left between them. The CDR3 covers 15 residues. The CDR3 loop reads CASSLEAGSTDTQYF. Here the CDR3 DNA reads TGTGCCAGCAGCTTAGAGGCGGGAAGCACAGATACGCAGTATTTT.

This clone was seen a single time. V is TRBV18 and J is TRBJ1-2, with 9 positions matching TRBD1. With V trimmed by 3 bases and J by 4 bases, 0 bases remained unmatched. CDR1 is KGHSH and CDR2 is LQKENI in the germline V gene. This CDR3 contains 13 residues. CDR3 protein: CASSPTGGYGYTF. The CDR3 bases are TGTGCCAGCTCACCGACAGGGGGCTATGGCTACACCTTC. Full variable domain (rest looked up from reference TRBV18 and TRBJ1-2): NAGVMQNPRHLVRRRGQEARLRCSPMKGHSHVYWYRQLPEEGLKFMVYLQKENIIDESGMPKERFSAEFPKEGPSILRIQQVVRGDSAAYFCASSPTGGYGYTFGSGTRLTVV.

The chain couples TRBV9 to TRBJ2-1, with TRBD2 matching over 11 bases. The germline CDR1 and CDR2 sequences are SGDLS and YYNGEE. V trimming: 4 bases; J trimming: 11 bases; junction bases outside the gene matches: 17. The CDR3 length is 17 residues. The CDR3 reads CASSIRTGASGRIQQFF. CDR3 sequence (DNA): TGTGCCAGCAGCATAAGAACGGGGGCTAGCGGGAGGATTCAGCAGTTCTTC.

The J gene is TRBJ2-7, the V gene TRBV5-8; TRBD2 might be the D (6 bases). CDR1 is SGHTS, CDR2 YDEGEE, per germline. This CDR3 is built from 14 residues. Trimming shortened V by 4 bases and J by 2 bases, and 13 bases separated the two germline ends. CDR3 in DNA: TGTGCCAGCAGCCCTCGGGGGACTCCCTACGAGCAGTACTTC. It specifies CASSPRGTPYEQYF.

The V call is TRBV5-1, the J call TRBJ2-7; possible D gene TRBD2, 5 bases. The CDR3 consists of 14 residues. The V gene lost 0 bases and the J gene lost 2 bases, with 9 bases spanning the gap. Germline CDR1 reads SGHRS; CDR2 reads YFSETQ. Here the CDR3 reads CASSLDRETYEQYF. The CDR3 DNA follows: TGCGCCAGCAGCTTGGATCGGGAAACCTACGAGCAGTACTTC.

CDR3 coding DNA: TGTGCCAGCTCACCATGGAAGACAGGGGACGAGCAGTACTTC. Its translation: CASSPWKTGDEQYF. V and J are TRBV18 and TRBJ2-7; 8 bases fit TRBD1. Germline CDR1 reads KGHSH; CDR2 reads LQKENI. Unmatched junction bases numbered 5, after V lost 2 bases and J lost 5 bases. This CDR3 has 14 residues. Filled out from reference TRBV18 and TRBJ2-7, the complete variable domain reads NAGVMQNPRHLVRRRGQEARLRCSPMKGHSHVYWYRQLPEEGLKFMVYLQKENIIDESGMPKERFSAEFPKEGPSILRIQQVVRGDSAAYFCASSPWKTGDEQYFGPGTRLTVT.

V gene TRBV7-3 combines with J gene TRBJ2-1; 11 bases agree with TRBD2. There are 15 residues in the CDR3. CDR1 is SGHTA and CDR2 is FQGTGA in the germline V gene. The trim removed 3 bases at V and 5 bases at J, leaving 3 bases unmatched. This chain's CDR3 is CASSLTSGTHNEQFF. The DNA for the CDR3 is TGTGCCAGCAGCTTGACTAGCGGGACACACAATGAGCAGTTCTTC.

The CDR3 DNA is TGTGCCAGCAGCTTAAGTAGTCCAGGGGGAATCGGAATGAACACTGAAGCTTTCTTT. Protein product: CASSLSSPGGIGMNTEAFF. The J gene is TRBJ1-1, the V gene TRBV11-3; TRBD1 agrees at 7 bases. With V trimmed by 2 bases and J by 0 bases, 15 bases remained unmatched. The CDR3 contains 19 residues. CDR1 is SGHNT, CDR2 YENEEA, per germline.

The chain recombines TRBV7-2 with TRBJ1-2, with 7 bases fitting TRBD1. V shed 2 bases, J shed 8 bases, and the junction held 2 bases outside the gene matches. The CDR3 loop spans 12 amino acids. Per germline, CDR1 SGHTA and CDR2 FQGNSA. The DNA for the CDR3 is TGTGCCAGCAGCTTAACAGGGGTGGGCTACACCTTC. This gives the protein CASSLTGVGYTF.

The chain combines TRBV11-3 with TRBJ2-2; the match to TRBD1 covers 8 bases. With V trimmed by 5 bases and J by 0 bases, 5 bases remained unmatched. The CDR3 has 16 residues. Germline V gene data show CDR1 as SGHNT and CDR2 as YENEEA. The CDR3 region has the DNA TGTGCCAGCAGCCCAAGACAGGGGCCGAACACCGGGGAGCTGTTTTTT. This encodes CASSPRQGPNTGELFF.

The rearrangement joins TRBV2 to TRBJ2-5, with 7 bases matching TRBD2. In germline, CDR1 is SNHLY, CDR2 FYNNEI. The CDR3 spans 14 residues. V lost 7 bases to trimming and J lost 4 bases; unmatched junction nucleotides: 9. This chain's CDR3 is CASIPLLAGETQYF. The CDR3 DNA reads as TGTGCCAGCATTCCCCTATTAGCGGGAGAGACCCAGTACTTC.

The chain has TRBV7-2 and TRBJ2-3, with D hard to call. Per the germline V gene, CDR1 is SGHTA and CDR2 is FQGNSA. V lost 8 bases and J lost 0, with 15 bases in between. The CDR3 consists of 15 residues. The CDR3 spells CASAAQRSSTDTQYF. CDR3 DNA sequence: TGTGCCAGCGCTGCCCAGAGGTCTAGCACAGATACGCAGTATTTT.